A single sample gave rise to the 5 T cell receptor beta chains below, sequenced in a study of blood T cell repertoires in COVID-19. Sequenced by immunoSEQ multiplex PCR; TCRdb stores in-frame clones only, minus some. This table holds about 120,000 clones, about 91% found once. Sequencing used peripheral blood. The source is a woman between 50 and 59 years old with active or convalescent COVID-19.

The chain combines TRBV28 with TRBJ1-3; D remains unclear. This CDR3 has 13 amino acids. CDR1 is MDHEN, CDR2 SYDVKM, per germline. The V end lost 8 bases, the J end lost 4 bases, and 12 bases lay between the germline ends. In DNA, the CDR3 is TGTGCCAGCTCTGAGGGTGTGGGAAACACCATATATTTT. Protein product: CASSEGVGNTIYF.

This sequence joins TRBV3-1 (or the pseudogene TRBV3-2) and TRBJ2-1; 7 nucleotides align to TRBD2. V shed 1 base, J shed 15 bases, and the junction held 6 bases outside the gene matches. This CDR3 is 12 amino acids long. Germline V gives CDR1 LGHDT, CDR2 YNNKEL (reference sequence). CDR3 sequence: CASSQGAGEGFF. In DNA form, the CDR3 reads TGTGCCAGCAGCCAAGGGGCGGGAGAGGGGTTCTTC.

The V gene is TRBV5-5, the J gene TRBJ2-1, with D maybe TRBD2 (5 bases). V dropped 0 bases and J dropped 0 bases, with 10 bases sitting between them. Germline loops: CDR1 SGHKS, CDR2 YYEKEE (reference sequence). This CDR3 comprises 16 residues. The DNA for the CDR3 is TGTGCCAGCAGCTTGGCTTCGGGGATCTCCTACAATGAGCAGTTCTTC. Protein sequence: CASSLASGISYNEQFF.

The V gene is TRBV30, the J gene TRBJ2-3; D might be TRBD2 (6 bases). The CDR3 totals 16 residues. Germline CDR1 reads GTSNPN; CDR2 reads SVGIG (reference sequence). The V end lost 0 bases, the J end lost 3 bases, and 16 bases lay between the germline ends. The CDR3 coding sequence is TGTGCCTGGAGTGTAGGGGAGGATGTTTGGACAGATACGCAGTATTTT. This gives the protein CAWSVGEDVWTDTQYF.

This chain connects TRBV11-3 to TRBJ2-7; TRBD2 matches 8 bases. Trimming removed 5 bases from V and 5 bases from J; junction bases left unmatched: 8. This CDR3 contains 14 residues. Germline V gene lookup returns CDR1 SGHNT and CDR2 YENEEA. The CDR3 DNA follows: TGTGCCAGCAGCACGGGGGGGGCGCGGGACGAGCAGTACTTC. This codes for CASSTGGARDEQYF.